This is a list of T cell receptor beta chains from one sample in a study of cytomegalovirus exposure and HLA in healthy donors. The protocol was immunoSEQ multiplex PCR, while the TCRdb copy is restricted to in-frame clones and leaves out a portion. The table lists some 140,000 clones, about 86% of them singletons. Sequencing was performed on PBMCs. All receptors come from a human donor in good health. Each CDR3 is given with its conserved first and last residue. Each record gives: CDR3 DNA, CDR3 protein, J gene, clone size, D gene, V gene. D genes are given only for firm matches. Clone sizes are given selectively: once, few, many, or a class where the clone is expanded.

TGCGCCAGCAATCCAGACGGTATACTACGAGGCTACACCTTC,CASNPDGILRGYTF,TRBJ1-2,few,NA,TRBV5-1
TGTGCCAGCAGCGTATACCCAGCGGGGGCCGCAGATACGCAGTATTTT,CASSVYPAGAADTQYF,TRBJ2-3,NA,TRBD2,TRBV9
TGTGCCAGCAGCTTAGATCGGCGGGGCTTCCAAGAGACCCAGTACTTC,CASSLDRRGFQETQYF,TRBJ2-5,NA,NA,TRBV11-2
TGTGCCAGCAGTTTCTATAGCGGGAGTAGATACGAGCAGTACTTC,CASSFYSGSRYEQYF,TRBJ2-7,NA,TRBD2,TRBV27
TGTGCCAGCAGTGTAGGGACTAGCGGCTACGAGCAGTACTTC,CASSVGTSGYEQYF,TRBJ2-7,NA,TRBD2,TRBV6-6
TGCGCCAGCAGCGCCGGGACAGGGGGTCCCCAGTACTTC,CASSAGTGGPQYF,TRBJ2-5,NA,TRBD1,TRBV5-1
TGTGCCAGCAGTGACAGGGAAAACTACGAGCAGTACTTC,CASSDRENYEQYF,TRBJ2-7,NA,TRBD1,TRBV6-6
TGTGCCAGCAGTCCCGGGACAGCGGATGAAAAACTGTTTTTT,CASSPGTADEKLFF,TRBJ1-4,NA,TRBD1,TRBV28
TGTGCCAGTAGTATAAAGGCAGGGGCCGGGCATGAGCAGTTCTTC,CASSIKAGAGHEQFF,TRBJ2-1,NA,NA,TRBV19
TGTGCCAGCAGTTTAAATAGCGGGGGCACCTACAATGAGCAGTTCTTC,CASSLNSGGTYNEQFF,TRBJ2-1,NA,TRBD2,TRBV6-6
TGTGCCAGCAGCCAAGGGTCGGGGGCCTACGAGCAGTACTTC,CASSQGSGAYEQYF,TRBJ2-7,NA,NA,TRBV4-2
TGTGCCAGCAGCAATAGCGGGAGGCGGGTCACCGGGGAGCTGTTTTTT,CASSNSGRRVTGELFF,TRBJ2-2,NA,TRBD2,TRBV7-9
TGTGCCAGCAGTTACTTACAGGGTCGTAGTGAAGCTTTCTTT,CASSYLQGRSEAFF,TRBJ1-1,NA,NA,TRBV6-5
TGTGCCAGCAGCTCCAGACAGGGCATAGAGACCCAGTACTTC,CASSSRQGIETQYF,TRBJ2-5,NA,TRBD1,TRBV7-2
TGCGCCAGCAGCCCCGGACTTATTTACGAGCAGTACTTC,CASSPGLIYEQYF,TRBJ2-7,NA,NA,TRBV5-1
TGTGCCAGCTCACGAAGCCTAGAAGAGACCCAGTACTTC,CASSRSLEETQYF,TRBJ2-5,NA,NA,TRBV18
TGTGCCATCAGGGCCGGGACTAGCTCCTACGAGCAGTACTTC,CAIRAGTSSYEQYF,TRBJ2-7,NA,TRBD2,TRBV10-3
TGCAGCGTCCGACGGGATGGGAACACTGAAGCTTTCTTT,CSVRRDGNTEAFF,TRBJ1-1,NA,NA,TRBV29-1
TGTGCCAGCAGCTCCTTCCGGTGGACTGGGCAGTTCTTC,CASSSFRWTGQFF,TRBJ2-1,NA,NA,TRBV7-2
TGCAGCGTTTTTGGACACCCTTCGGGCCCTGACTACGAGCAGTACTTC,CSVFGHPSGPDYEQYF,TRBJ2-7,NA,NA,TRBV29-1
TGTGCCAGCAGTTCGACTGGACAGGGTAGTTACGAGCAGTACTTC,CASSSTGQGSYEQYF,TRBJ2-7,NA,TRBD1,TRBV6-6
TGTGCCAGCAACCCGTCAGGGGCTGGCTACACCTTC,CASNPSGAGYTF,TRBJ1-2,NA,NA,TRBV6-6
TGTGCCTGGAGTGAGGACAGGGGGTTCTATGGCTACACCTTC,CAWSEDRGFYGYTF,TRBJ1-2,NA,TRBD1,TRBV30
TGTGCCAGCAGACCCCTGACAGGGCCCAATGAGCAGTTCTTC,CASRPLTGPNEQFF,TRBJ2-1,NA,TRBD1,TRBV6-6
TGTGCCAGCAGTCGCACAGGAACAATTTATGGCTACACCTTC,CASSRTGTIYGYTF,TRBJ1-2,NA,NA,TRBV6-5
TGTGCCAGCAGTTACTCGAGCTCTGGGGCCAACGTCCTGACTTTC,CASSYSSSGANVLTF,TRBJ2-6,NA,NA,TRBV6-5
TGTGCCAGCAGACAAACGACAGGGACTGAGCAGTTCTTC,CASRQTTGTEQFF,TRBJ2-1,NA,TRBD1,TRBV27
TGTGCCAGCAGCGGATCCCGGGACAACTTGGCCAAAAACATTCAGTACTTC,CASSGSRDNLAKNIQYF,TRBJ2-4,NA,NA,TRBV5-4
TGCGCCAGCAGCTTGGCTAGTGGGAGGAAAACAGACAATGAGCAGTTCTTC,CASSLASGRKTDNEQFF,TRBJ2-1,NA,NA,TRBV5-1
TGCAGTGCTAGACAGGGTTATGTAGCTTTCTTT,CSARQGYVAFF,TRBJ1-1,NA,NA,TRBV20-1
TGTGCCAGCAGCCCTTCCACAGATACGCAGTATTTT,CASSPSTDTQYF,TRBJ2-3,NA,NA,TRBV9
TGTGCCAGCTCCCGGGGGAGCTCCTACGAGCAGTACTTC,CASSRGSSYEQYF,TRBJ2-7,NA,NA,TRBV6-5
TGTGCCAGCAGCTTAGGGGGACAGACCAATCAGCCCCAGCATTTT,CASSLGGQTNQPQHF,TRBJ1-5,NA,TRBD1,TRBV7-2
TGTGCCAGCAGAGAGACAGTTAACACAGATACGCAGTATTTT,CASRETVNTDTQYF,TRBJ2-3,NA,NA,TRBV2
TGTGCCAGCTCACGTCAGGATAGCAATCAGCCCCAGCATTTT,CASSRQDSNQPQHF,TRBJ1-5,few,NA,TRBV18
TGTGCCAGCAGCACTGCAGGGGGCGTGAACACTGAAGCTTTCTTT,CASSTAGGVNTEAFF,TRBJ1-1,NA,TRBD1,TRBV7-9
TGTGCCAGCAGTGGAAGTCTGGCGGGAGGCCACGAGCAGTACTTC,CASSGSLAGGHEQYF,TRBJ2-7,NA,TRBD2,TRBV28
TGTGCCAGCAGTGAAAGCGGGGGGTACAATGAGCAGTTCTTC,CASSESGGYNEQFF,TRBJ2-1,few,TRBD2,TRBV6-1
TGTGCCAGCAGCCCCGGGACAGGAATTAACTATGGCTACACCTTC,CASSPGTGINYGYTF,TRBJ1-2,NA,TRBD1,TRBV11-2
TGTGCCAGCAGCTTGGCAGGAAGTTCCTACGAGCAGTACTTC,CASSLAGSSYEQYF,TRBJ2-7,NA,NA,TRBV7-2
TGTGCCAGCAGCCCCGGGGTGTTAGATACGCAGTATTTT,CASSPGVLDTQYF,TRBJ2-3,NA,NA,TRBV11-2
TGCAGCGTTAGGGGATCCTCGGAGACCCAGTACTTC,CSVRGSSETQYF,TRBJ2-5,NA,NA,TRBV29-1
TGTGCCAGCTCACCACTCACACAGGGGCGCCATAACTATGGCTACACCTTC,CASSPLTQGRHNYGYTF,TRBJ1-2,NA,TRBD1,TRBV18
TGCGCCAGCAGCTTGGCACTAGCGGGAGGTGAGCAGTTCTTC,CASSLALAGGEQFF,TRBJ2-1,NA,TRBD2,TRBV5-1
TGTGCCACCGGAGATGGAGATAATGAAAAACTGTTTTTT,CATGDGDNEKLFF,TRBJ1-4,NA,NA,TRBV10-3
TGCGCCAGCAGCTCGGACAGGGCCAAGGGCGAGCAGTACTTC,CASSSDRAKGEQYF,TRBJ2-7,once,TRBD1,TRBV5-1
TGTGCCAGCACTCGGCTGGGGGGGACTGGAAACACCATATATTTT,CASTRLGGTGNTIYF,TRBJ1-3,NA,NA,TRBV28
TGTGCCAGCAGCTTGTCAAGTTGGAGGGGTGAAGCTTTCTTT,CASSLSSWRGEAFF,TRBJ1-1,NA,NA,TRBV7-9